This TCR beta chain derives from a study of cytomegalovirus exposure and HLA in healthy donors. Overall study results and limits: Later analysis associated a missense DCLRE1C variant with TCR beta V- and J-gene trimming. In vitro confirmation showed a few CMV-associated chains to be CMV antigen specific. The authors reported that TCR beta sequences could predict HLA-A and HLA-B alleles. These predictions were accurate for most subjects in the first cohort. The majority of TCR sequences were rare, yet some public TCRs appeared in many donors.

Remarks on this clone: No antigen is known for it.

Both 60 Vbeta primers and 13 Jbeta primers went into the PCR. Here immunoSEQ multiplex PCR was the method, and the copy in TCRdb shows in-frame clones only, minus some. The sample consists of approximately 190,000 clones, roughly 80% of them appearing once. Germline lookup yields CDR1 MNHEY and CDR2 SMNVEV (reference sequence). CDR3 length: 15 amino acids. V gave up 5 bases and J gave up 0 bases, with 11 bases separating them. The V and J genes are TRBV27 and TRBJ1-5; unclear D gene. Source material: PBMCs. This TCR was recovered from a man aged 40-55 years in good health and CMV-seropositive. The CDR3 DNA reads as TGTGCCAGCAGTAGTCGAGCCTATAGCAATCAGCCCCAGCATTTT. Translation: CASSSRAYSNQPQHF.